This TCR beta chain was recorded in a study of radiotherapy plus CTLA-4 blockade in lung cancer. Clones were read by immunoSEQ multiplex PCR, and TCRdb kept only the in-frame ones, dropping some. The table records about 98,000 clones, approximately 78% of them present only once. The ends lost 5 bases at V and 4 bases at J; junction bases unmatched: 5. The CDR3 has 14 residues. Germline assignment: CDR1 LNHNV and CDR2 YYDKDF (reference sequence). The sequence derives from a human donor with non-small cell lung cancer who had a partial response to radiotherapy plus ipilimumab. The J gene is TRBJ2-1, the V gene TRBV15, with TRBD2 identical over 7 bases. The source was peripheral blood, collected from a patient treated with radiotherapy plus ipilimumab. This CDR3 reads CATSGWEGYNEQFF. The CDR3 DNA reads TGTGCCACCAGCGGGTGGGAGGGGTACAATGAGCAGTTCTTC. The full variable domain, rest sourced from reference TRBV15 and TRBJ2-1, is DAMVIQNPRYQVTQFGKPVTLSCSQTLNHNVMYWYQQKSSQAPKLLFHYYDKDFNNEADTPDNFQSRRPNTSFCFLDIRSPGLGDTAMYLCATSGWEGYNEQFFGPGTRLTVL.